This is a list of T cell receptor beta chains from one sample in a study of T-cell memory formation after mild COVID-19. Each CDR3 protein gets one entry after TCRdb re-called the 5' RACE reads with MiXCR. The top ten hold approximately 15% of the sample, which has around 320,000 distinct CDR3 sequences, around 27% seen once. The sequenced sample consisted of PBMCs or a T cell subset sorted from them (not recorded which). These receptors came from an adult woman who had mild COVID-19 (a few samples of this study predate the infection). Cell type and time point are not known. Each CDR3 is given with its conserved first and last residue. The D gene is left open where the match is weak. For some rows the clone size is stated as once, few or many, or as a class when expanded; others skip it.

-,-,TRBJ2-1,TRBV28,TGTGCCAGCGAGTTTTCAACCCCCAAGGTGAGGGACTCCTACAATGAGCAGTTCTTC,CASEFSTPKVRDSYNEQFF
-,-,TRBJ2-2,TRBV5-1,TGCGCCAGCAGCTTGTGGAGCTTAAACACCGGGGAGCTGTTTTTT,CASSLWSLNTGELFF
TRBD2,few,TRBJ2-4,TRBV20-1,TGCAGTGCTAGTTTTCCTAGCGGGGGCCATATAAACATTCAGTACTTC,CSASFPSGGHINIQYF
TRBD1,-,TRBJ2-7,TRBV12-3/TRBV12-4,TGTGCCAGCAGTCCCGGGACAGGGAGAACCGAGCAGTACTTC,CASSPGTGRTEQYF
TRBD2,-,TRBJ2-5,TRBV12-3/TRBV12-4,TGTGCCAGCACACCTGGGCTAGCGGATTTCCAAGAGACCCAGTACTTC,CASTPGLADFQETQYF
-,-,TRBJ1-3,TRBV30,TGTGCCTGGAGTTCAGGGGCTGGAAACACCATATATTTT,CAWSSGAGNTIYF
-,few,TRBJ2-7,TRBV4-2,TGTGCCAGCAGCCAAGAGGTGTCTAGCTCCTACGAGCAGTACTTC,CASSQEVSSSYEQYF
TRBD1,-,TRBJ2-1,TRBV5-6,TGTGCCAGCAGCTCGCGCAGACAGGGCCGACTCAATGAGCAGTTCTTC,CASSSRRQGRLNEQFF
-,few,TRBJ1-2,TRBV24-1,TGTGCCACCAGTGATTCGCAGGGTATCCGGTATGGCTACACCTTC,CATSDSQGIRYGYTF
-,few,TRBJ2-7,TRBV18,TGTGCCAGCTCACCACCGGCAGGCTCCTACGAGCAGTACTTC,CASSPPAGSYEQYF
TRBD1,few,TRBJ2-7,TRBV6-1,TGTGCCAGCAGAGTGTCCGGGACAGGGAAAGTCGAGCAGTACTTC,CASRVSGTGKVEQYF
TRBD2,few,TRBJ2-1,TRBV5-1,TGCGCCAGCAAGACTAGCGGGGGGGTAAGTGGTGAGCAGTTCTTC,CASKTSGGVSGEQFF
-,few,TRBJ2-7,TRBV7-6,TGTGCCAGCAGCTTAGGACCGGTAGCGGCGAGCTTCATCTCCTACGAGCAGTACTTC,CASSLGPVAASFISYEQYF
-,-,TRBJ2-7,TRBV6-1,TGTGCCAGCAACCCGGGCACCTACGAGCAGTACTTC,CASNPGTYEQYF
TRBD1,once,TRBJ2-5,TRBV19,TGTGCCACCCGCTACAGGGGACAAGAGACCCAGTACTTC,CATRYRGQETQYF
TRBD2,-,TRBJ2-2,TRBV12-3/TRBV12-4,TGTGCCAGCAGTGCTTCTAGCGGGAGAGGCGGGGCCGGGGAGCTGTTTTTT,CASSASSGRGGAGELFF
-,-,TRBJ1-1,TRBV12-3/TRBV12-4,TGTGCCAGCAGTTTAATATATGCTGAAGCTTTCTTT,CASSLIYAEAFF
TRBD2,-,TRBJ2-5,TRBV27,TGTGCCAGCAGTTCGACTAGCGGGCAGACCCAGTACTTC,CASSSTSGQTQYF
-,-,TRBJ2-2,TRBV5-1,TGCGCCAGCAGCCTAAGCAGGGCAATCGGTATAGGGGAGCTGTTTTTT,CASSLSRAIGIGELFF
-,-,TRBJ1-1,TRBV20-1,TGCAGTGCTATCGGGACCCAAAGGTCGGACACTGAAGCTTTCTTT,CSAIGTQRSDTEAFF
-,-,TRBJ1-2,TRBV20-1,TGCAGTGCTAGCGACAATGGCTACACCTTC,CSASDNGYTF
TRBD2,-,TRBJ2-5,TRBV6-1,TGTGCCAGCAGTGAAGCGCCGGGGACTAGCGGCCCTACCCAAGAGACCCAGTACTTC,CASSEAPGTSGPTQETQYF
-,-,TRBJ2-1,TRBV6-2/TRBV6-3,TGTGCCAGCAGTCAAGGGGGGGAGGGAGGCAATGAGCAGTTCTTC,CASSQGGEGGNEQFF
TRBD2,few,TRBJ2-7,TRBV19,TGTGCCAGTAGTATTAGCGGGAGTGCCTACGAGCAGTACTTC,CASSISGSAYEQYF